This T cell receptor beta chain originates from a study of cytomegalovirus exposure and HLA in healthy donors. There were likely unrecorded immune exposures, though donors were nominally healthy when sampled. General study points: Presence/absence analyses assumed roughly uniform sequencing depth across donors. Cytomegalovirus association was assigned to approximately 180 TCR beta chains. Specific recognition of CMV antigens was confirmed in vitro for a few chains (all CMV-associated).

Trimming shortened V by 3 bases and J by 3 bases, and 15 bases separated the two germline ends. The length of the CDR3 is 15 residues. Germline V gene sequence: CDR1 SQVTM, CDR2 ANQGSEA. This clone has only a few counts. What it binds is not known. Both 60 Vbeta primers and 13 Jbeta primers went into the PCR. Profiled with immunoSEQ multiplex PCR; TCRdb holds only in-frame clones, not every one. The sample has tens of thousands of clones; less than 70% are singletons. This receptor was obtained from a man aged 45-65 years in good health and CMV-seronegative. The sample taken for sequencing was PBMCs. The chain couples TRBV29-1 to TRBJ2-1; D may be TRBD1 (6 bases). The DNA of the CDR3 is TGCAGCGTTGAGCCTCCGGGACAATTCTACAATGAGCAGTTCTTC. Residues: CSVEPPGQFYNEQFF.